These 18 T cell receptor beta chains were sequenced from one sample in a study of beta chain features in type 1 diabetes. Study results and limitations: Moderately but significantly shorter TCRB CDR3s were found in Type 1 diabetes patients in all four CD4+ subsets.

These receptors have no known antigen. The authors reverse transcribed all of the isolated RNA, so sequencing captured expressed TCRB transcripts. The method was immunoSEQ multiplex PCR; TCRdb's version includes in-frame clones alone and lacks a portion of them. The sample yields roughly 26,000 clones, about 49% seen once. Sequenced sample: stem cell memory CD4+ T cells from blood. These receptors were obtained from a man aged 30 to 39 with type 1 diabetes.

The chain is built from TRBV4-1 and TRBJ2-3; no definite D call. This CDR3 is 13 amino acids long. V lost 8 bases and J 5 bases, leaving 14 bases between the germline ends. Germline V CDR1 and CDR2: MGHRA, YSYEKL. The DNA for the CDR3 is TGCGCCAGCCGTGAACGAGCGAAAGATACGCAGTATTTT. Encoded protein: CASRERAKDTQYF.

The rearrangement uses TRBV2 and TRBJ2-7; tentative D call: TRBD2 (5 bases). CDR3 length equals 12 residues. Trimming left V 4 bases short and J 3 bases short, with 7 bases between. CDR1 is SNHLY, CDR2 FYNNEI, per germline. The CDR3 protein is CASSVGIYEQYF. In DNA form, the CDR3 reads TGTGCCAGCAGTGTCGGGATCTACGAGCAGTACTTC.

The CDR3 sequence: CAWSASGYNQPQHF. In DNA, the CDR3 is TGTGCCTGGAGTGCTTCAGGTTACAATCAGCCCCAGCATTTT. The V and J genes are TRBV30 and TRBJ1-5; D remains ambiguous. The CDR3 has 14 residues. The ends were cut back, 1 base at V and 3 bases at J, with 10 bases in the middle. The germline V gene encodes CDR1 GTSNPN and CDR2 SVGIG (reference sequence).

CDR3 nucleotide sequence: TGTGCCAGCAGTGAGGGAAAGGGGAGGGATGGCTACACCTTC. It codes for CASSEGKGRDGYTF. V usage is TRBV6-1 and J usage is TRBJ1-2, with a possible D match to TRBD1 (5 bases). V gave up 3 bases and J gave up 6 bases, with 14 bases separating them. This CDR3 has 14 amino acids. Per germline, CDR1 MNHNS and CDR2 SASEGT.

The CDR3 reads CASSGGIVGLAKNIQYF. CDR3 DNA sequence: TGTGCCAGCAGTGGTGGGATTGTGGGACTAGCCAAAAACATTCAGTACTTC. This rearrangement joins TRBV2 to TRBJ2-4, with D possibly TRBD2 on 6 matching bases. The CDR3 spans 17 residues. V was clipped by 4 bases and J by 0 bases, with 16 bases between them. Per germline, CDR1 SNHLY and CDR2 FYNNEI.

CDR3 in DNA: TGTGCCAGCAGCTTACGACTAGCGGGGGCCGGCGGGGAGCTGTTTTTT. Encoded protein: CASSLRLAGAGGELFF. This rearrangement joins TRBV7-2 to TRBJ2-2; 12 nucleotides agree with TRBD2. Trimming removed 2 bases from V and 7 bases from J; junction bases left unmatched: 5. The CDR3 totals 16 residues. The V gene's germline CDR1 is SGHTA and CDR2 FQGNSA. The full variable domain, rest sourced from reference TRBV7-2 and TRBJ2-2, is GAGVSQSPSNKVTEKGKDVELRCDPISGHTALYWYRQSLGQGLEFLIYFQGNSAPDKSGLPSDRFSAERTGGSVSTLTIQRTQQEDSAVYLCASSLRLAGAGGELFFGEGSRLTVL.

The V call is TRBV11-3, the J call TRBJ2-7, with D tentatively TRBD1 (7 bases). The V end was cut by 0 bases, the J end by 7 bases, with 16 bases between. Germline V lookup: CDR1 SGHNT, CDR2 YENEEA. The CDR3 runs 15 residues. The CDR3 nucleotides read TGTGCCAGCAGCTTAGATATCAGGGGGGAGGAAGAGCAGTACTTC. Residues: CASSLDIRGEEEQYF.

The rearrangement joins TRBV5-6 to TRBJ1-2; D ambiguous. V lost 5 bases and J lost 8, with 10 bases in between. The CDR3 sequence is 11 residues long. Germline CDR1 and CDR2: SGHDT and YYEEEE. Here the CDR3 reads CASRGSGGYTF. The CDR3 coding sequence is TGTGCCAGCAGAGGGAGTGGCGGCTACACCTTC.

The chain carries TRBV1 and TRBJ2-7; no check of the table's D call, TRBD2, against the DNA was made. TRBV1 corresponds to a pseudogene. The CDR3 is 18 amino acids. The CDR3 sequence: CTSSPYLPNPYLRYEQYF. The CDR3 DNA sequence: TGCACCAGCAGCCCCTATCTACCTAACCCCTACTTGAGATACGAGCAGTACTTC.

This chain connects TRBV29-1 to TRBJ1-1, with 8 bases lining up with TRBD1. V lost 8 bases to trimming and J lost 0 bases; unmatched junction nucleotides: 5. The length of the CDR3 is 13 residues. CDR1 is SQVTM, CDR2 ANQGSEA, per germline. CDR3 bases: TGCAGCTACCAGGGGGCCCTGAACACTGAAGCTTTCTTT. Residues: CSYQGALNTEAFF.

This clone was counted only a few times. The CDR3 DNA follows: TGTGCCAGCAGCCCCTCCAGTGACCAGTACTTC. As protein: CASSPSSDQYF. This chain links TRBV7-9 with TRBJ2-5; no reliable D call. There are 11 residues in the CDR3. Trimming shortened V by 5 bases and J by 10 bases, and 11 bases separated the two germline ends. In germline, CDR1 is SEHNR, CDR2 FQNEAQ (reference sequence).

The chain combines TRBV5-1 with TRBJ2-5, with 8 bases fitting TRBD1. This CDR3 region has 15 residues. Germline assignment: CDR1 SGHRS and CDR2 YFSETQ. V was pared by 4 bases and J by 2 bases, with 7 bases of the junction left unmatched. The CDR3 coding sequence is TGCGCCAGCAGCGTGGGGACAGGTACACAAGAGACCCAGTACTTC. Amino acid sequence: CASSVGTGTQETQYF. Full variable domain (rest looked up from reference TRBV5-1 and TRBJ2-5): KAGVTQTPRYLIKTRGQQVTLSCSPISGHRSVSWYQQTPGQGLQFLFEYFSETQRNKGNFPGRFSGRQFSNSRSEMNVSTLELGDSALYLCASSVGTGTQETQYFGPGTRLLVL.

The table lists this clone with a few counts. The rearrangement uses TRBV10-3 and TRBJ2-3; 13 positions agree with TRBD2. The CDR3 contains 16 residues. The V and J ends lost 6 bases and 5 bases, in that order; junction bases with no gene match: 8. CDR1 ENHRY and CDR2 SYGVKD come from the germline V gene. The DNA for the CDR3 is TGTGCCATCAGACCCGGACTAGCGGGAGATATAGATACGCAGTATTTT. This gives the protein CAIRPGLAGDIDTQYF.

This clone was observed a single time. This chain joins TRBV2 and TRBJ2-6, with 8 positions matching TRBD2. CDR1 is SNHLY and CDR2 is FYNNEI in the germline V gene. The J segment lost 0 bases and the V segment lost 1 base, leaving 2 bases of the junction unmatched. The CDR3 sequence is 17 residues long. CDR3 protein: CASSEVAGGSGANVLTF. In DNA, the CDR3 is TGTGCCAGCAGTGAAGTGGCGGGAGGCTCTGGGGCCAACGTCCTGACTTTC. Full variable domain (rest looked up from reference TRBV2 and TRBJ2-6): EPEVTQTPSHQVTQMGQEVILRCVPISNHLYFYWYRQILGQKVEFLVSFYNNEISEKSEIFDDQFSVERPDGSNFTLKIRSTKLEDSAMYFCASSEVAGGSGANVLTFGAGSRLTVL.

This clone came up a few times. The CDR3 DNA sequence: TGTGCCAGCAGCCCGTCCCCAGGGGCAACTAATGAAAAACTGTTTTTT. Protein product: CASSPSPGATNEKLFF. This chain links TRBV5-4 with TRBJ1-4; weak D call: TRBD1 (6 bases). V gave up 4 bases and J gave up 0 bases, with 13 bases separating them. Germline V lookup: CDR1 SGHNT, CDR2 YYREEE (reference sequence). The CDR3 is made up of 16 amino acids.

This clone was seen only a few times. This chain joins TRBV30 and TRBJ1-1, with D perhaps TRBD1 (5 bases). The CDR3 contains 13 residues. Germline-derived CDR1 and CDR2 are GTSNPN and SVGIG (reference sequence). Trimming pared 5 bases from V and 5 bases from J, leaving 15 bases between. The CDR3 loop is CAWDTRGGTEAFF. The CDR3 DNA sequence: TGTGCCTGGGATACCCGGGGGGGGACTGAAGCTTTCTTT. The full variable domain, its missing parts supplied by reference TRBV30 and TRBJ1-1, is SQTIHQWPATLVQPVGSPLSLECTVEGTSNPNLYWYRQAAGRGLQLLFYSVGIGQISSEVPQNLSASRPQDRQFILSSKKLLLSDSGFYLCAWDTRGGTEAFFGQGTRLTVV.

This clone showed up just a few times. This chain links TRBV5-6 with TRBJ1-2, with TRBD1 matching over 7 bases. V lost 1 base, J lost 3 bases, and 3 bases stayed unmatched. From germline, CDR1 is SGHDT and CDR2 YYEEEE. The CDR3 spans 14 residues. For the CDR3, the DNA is TGTGCCAGCAGCTTGCCCGGACAGGACTATGGCTACACCTTC. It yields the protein CASSLPGQDYGYTF.

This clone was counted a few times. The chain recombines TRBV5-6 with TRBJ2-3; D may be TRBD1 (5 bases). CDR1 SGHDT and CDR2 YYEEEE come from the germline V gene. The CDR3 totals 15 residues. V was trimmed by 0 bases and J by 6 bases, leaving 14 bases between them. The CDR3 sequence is CASSLGPDRPDTQYF. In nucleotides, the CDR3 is TGTGCCAGCAGCTTGGGCCCCGACAGACCGGATACGCAGTATTTT.